Below are 28 T cell receptor beta chains sequenced from a single sample in a study of CD8 T cells in Susac syndrome. Random hexamers primed reverse transcription of about 0.45 to 1 ug RNA. TCRdb reanalysed the immunoSEQ multiplex PCR reads using MiXCR and keeps one entry per CDR3 protein. The sample includes 200,000 or so distinct CDR3 sequences, 90% to 95% of them seen just once. Material for sequencing was CD4+ T cells from PBMCs. These TCRs come from a human donor with multiple sclerosis.

The rearrangement uses TRBV29-1 and TRBJ2-3; 9 bases align to TRBD2. The ends lost 6 bases at V and 6 bases at J; junction bases unmatched: 13. CDR3 length: 15 amino acids. The germline V gene encodes CDR1 SQVTM and CDR2 ANQGSEA. CDR3 DNA: TGCAGCGTGTCGGGCGGGAGGGCCAGAGGGGATACGCAGTATTTT. It codes for CSVSGGRARGDTQYF.

CDR3 nucleotides: TGTGCCAGTAAAGAGAGTAGCAATCAGCCCCAGCATTTT. As protein: CASKESSNQPQHF. The V call is TRBV19, the J call TRBJ1-5; D is uncertain. Germline lookup yields CDR1 LNHDA and CDR2 SQIVND (reference sequence). This CDR3 has 13 amino acids. V was pared by 7 bases and J by 0 bases, with 7 bases between. The variable domain in full, completed from reference TRBV19 and TRBJ1-5, reads DGGITQSPKYLFRKEGQNVTLSCEQNLNHDAMYWYRQDPGQGLRLIYYSQIVNDFQKGDIAEGYSVSREKKESFPLTVTSAQKNPTAFYLCASKESSNQPQHFGDGTRLSIL.

The chain combines TRBV4-1 with TRBJ2-1, with 10 bases lining up with TRBD2. This CDR3 contains 15 residues. Germline values: CDR1 MGHRA, CDR2 YSYEKL. Trimming removed 6 bases from V and 8 bases from J; junction bases left unmatched: 10. The CDR3 protein is CASSFGLAALDEQFF. Written as DNA, the CDR3 is TGCGCCAGCAGTTTCGGACTAGCGGCCCTCGATGAGCAGTTCTTC.

This clonotype was seen once. The gene calls are TRBV6-6 and TRBJ2-1, with 15 positions matching TRBD2. The CDR3 runs to 15 residues. The germline CDR1 and CDR2 sequences are MNHNY and SVGAGI (reference sequence). The V and J ends lost 6 bases and 12 bases, in that order; junction bases with no gene match: 9. The CDR3 is CASSPPGLAGGGQFF. CDR3 DNA sequence: TGTGCCAGCAGCCCGCCGGGACTAGCGGGAGGTGGGCAGTTCTTC.

The chain combines TRBV12-3 or TRBV12-4 with TRBJ1-2; tentatively, D is TRBD1 (6 bases). Trimming left V 6 bases short and J 5 bases short, with 13 bases between. CDR3 length: 13 amino acids. The CDR3 DNA follows: TGTGCCAGCAGCCCGGACAGTCAATATGGCTACACCTTC. Translating it yields CASSPDSQYGYTF.

The chain combines TRBV5-6 with TRBJ1-6; D uncertain. CDR1 is SGHDT, CDR2 YYEEEE, per germline. Trimming removed 6 bases from V and 5 bases from J, with 15 bases in between. The CDR3 extends over 15 amino acids. The CDR3 spells CASTGGWGNNSPLHF. The CDR3, as DNA: TGTGCCAGCACCGGTGGGTGGGGAAATAATTCACCCCTCCACTTT.

The V and J genes are TRBV20-1 and TRBJ2-7; D may match TRBD1 or TRBD2 (5 bases each). The CDR3 is made up of 14 amino acids. V dropped 0 bases and J dropped 5 bases, with 14 bases sitting between them. Germline V gene sequence: CDR1 DFQATT, CDR2 SNEGSKA (reference sequence). This CDR3 reads CSARERNRDHEQYF. The CDR3 bases are TGCAGTGCTAGAGAGAGAAATAGGGACCACGAGCAGTACTTC.

The chain recombines TRBV11-1 with TRBJ2-1; unclear D gene. Looked up from germline, CDR1 is SGHAT and CDR2 is FQDESV (reference sequence). CDR3 size: 12 residues. V was cut by 1 base and J by 11 bases, with 9 bases left in between. The CDR3 DNA reads as TGTGCCAGCAGCTTAGGGGATGATAAGCAGTTCTTC. It encodes CASSLGDDKQFF.

This clonotype appeared once. The chain links TRBV27 to TRBJ2-2; maybe TRBD2 (5 bases). There are 16 residues in the CDR3. The V end lost 2 bases, the J end lost 2 bases, and 12 bases lay between the germline ends. CDR1 is MNHEY and CDR2 is SMNVEV in the germline V gene (reference sequence). CDR3 DNA sequence: TGTGCCAGCAGTTTAGTGTCGCTAGCAAACACCGGGGAGCTGTTTTTT. Its protein is CASSLVSLANTGELFF.

V usage is TRBV20-1 and J usage is TRBJ2-3; 10 nucleotides align to TRBD2. The J segment lost 8 bases and the V segment lost 3 bases, leaving 5 bases of the junction unmatched. The CDR3 is 13 residues long. CDR1 and CDR2 from the germline V gene are DFQATT and SNEGSKA (reference sequence). The CDR3 sequence: CSASLAGVGTQYF. DNA of the CDR3: TGCAGTGCTAGCCTAGCGGGAGTCGGTACGCAGTATTTT.

The chain employs TRBV30 and TRBJ1-1; 7 bases are a match to TRBD1. Germline V gene lookup returns CDR1 GTSNPN and CDR2 SVGIG (reference sequence). This CDR3 is built from 13 residues. The V segment lost 2 bases and the J segment 2 bases; nucleotides outside the gene matches: 2. The CDR3 bases are TGTGCCTGGAGTACAGGGGTCAACACTGAAGCTTTCTTT. Translation gives CAWSTGVNTEAFF.

The genes are TRBV29-1 and TRBJ2-2; D call uncertain. Germline V CDR1 and CDR2: SQVTM, ANQGSEA. CDR3 size: 15 residues. Trimming left V 4 bases short and J 0 bases short, with 12 bases between. For the CDR3, the DNA is TGCAGCGTTGGTTGGCGACACTCGAACACCGGGGAGCTGTTTTTT. Amino acids: CSVGWRHSNTGELFF.

This chain joins TRBV19 and TRBJ2-7; D gene ambiguous. The CDR3 length is 13 residues. V lost 0 bases and J 5 bases, leaving 8 bases between the germline ends. Germline V lookup: CDR1 LNHDA, CDR2 SQIVND (reference sequence). This CDR3 is CASSIEPRDEQYF. CDR3 DNA sequence: TGTGCCAGTAGTATAGAACCACGCGACGAGCAGTACTTC.

The chain has TRBV7-3 and TRBJ2-7; perhaps TRBD1 as D (6 bases). The CDR3 extends over 14 amino acids. The V end lost 2 bases, the J end lost 5 bases, and 13 bases lay between the germline ends. Germline CDR1 and CDR2: SGHTA and FQGTGA. CDR3 sequence (DNA): TGTGCCAGCAGCTTATTGGGGGCGAACAACGAGCAGTACTTC. Amino acid sequence: CASSLLGANNEQYF.

The genes are TRBV5-6 and TRBJ2-5; 8 bases map to TRBD1. CDR1 and CDR2 (germline): SGHDT, YYEEEE. This CDR3 spans 15 amino acids. Trimming cost V 6 bases and J 2 bases; bases outside gene matches: 9. This chain's CDR3 is CASNPTGAFQETQYF. The DNA of the CDR3 is TGTGCCAGCAACCCGACAGGGGCCTTTCAAGAGACCCAGTACTTC. Full variable domain (remainder filled in from reference TRBV5-6 and TRBJ2-5): DAGVTQSPTHLIKTRGQQVTLRCSPKSGHDTVSWYQQALGQGPQFIFQYYEEEERQRGNFPDRFSGHQFPNYSSELNVNALLLGDSALYLCASNPTGAFQETQYFGPGTRLLVL.

The rearrangement joins TRBV10-3 to TRBJ2-4; tentatively, D is TRBD2 (6 bases). The CDR3 has 15 amino acids. Per the germline V gene, CDR1 is ENHRY and CDR2 is SYGVKD. V lost 3 bases, J lost 0 bases, and 9 bases lay in between. This CDR3 is CAISDSGLAKNIQYF. The CDR3 nucleotides are TGTGCCATCAGTGATAGCGGACTAGCCAAAAACATTCAGTACTTC.

The sample holds one count of this clonotype. This chain uses TRBV10-3 with TRBJ2-1, with 8 bases lining up with TRBD2. The V segment lost 9 bases and the J segment 5 bases; nucleotides outside the gene matches: 6. Looked up from germline, CDR1 is ENHRY and CDR2 is SYGVKD. The CDR3 is 13 residues long. CDR3 DNA: TGTGCCATTAATAGCGGGACGGACAATGAGCAGTTCTTC. It encodes CAINSGTDNEQFF.

The V gene is TRBV5-1, the J gene TRBJ2-3; tentative D call: TRBD1 (6 bases). The germline V gene encodes CDR1 SGHRS and CDR2 YFSETQ. The ends were cut back, 9 bases at V and 2 bases at J, with 16 bases in the middle. The CDR3 totals 14 residues. This CDR3 is CATAPGQTTDTQYF. CDR3 DNA: TGCGCCACCGCCCCGGGACAAACCACAGATACGCAGTATTTT.

This rearrangement joins TRBV20-1 to TRBJ2-5; 9 bases are a match to TRBD1. The CDR3 is 14 amino acids. CDR1 is DFQATT and CDR2 is SNEGSKA in the germline V gene (reference sequence). The J segment lost 5 bases and the V segment lost 4 bases, leaving 8 bases of the junction unmatched. The CDR3 protein is CSANRDRVGETQYF. DNA for the CDR3: TGCAGTGCTAACCGGGACAGGGTCGGGGAGACCCAGTACTTC.

This chain links TRBV3-1 with TRBJ1-3; D is undetermined. Trimming cost V 5 bases and J 4 bases, with 15 bases left between them. The length of the CDR3 is 15 residues. Looked up from germline, CDR1 is LGHDT and CDR2 is YNNKEL (reference sequence). The CDR3 spells CASSEGQAGGNTIYF. CDR3 in DNA: TGTGCCAGCAGCGAAGGTCAGGCGGGGGGAAACACCATATATTTT.

This clonotype was seen more than once but under ten times. V is TRBV7-6 and J is TRBJ1-6; TRBD1 might be the D (6 bases). Germline-derived CDR1 and CDR2 are SGHVS and FNYEAQ. Trimming pared 1 base from V and 8 bases from J, leaving 12 bases between. The CDR3 consists of 15 residues. The CDR3 here is CASSLDPRGDSPLHF. CDR3 coding DNA: TGTGCCAGCAGCTTAGACCCCAGGGGAGATTCACCCCTCCACTTT.

This sequence joins TRBV20-1 and TRBJ2-1; 7 bases fit TRBD1. The germline V gene has CDR1 DFQATT and CDR2 SNEGSKA (reference sequence). There are 14 residues in the CDR3. Germline trimming cut 3 bases from V and 2 bases from J; bases unmatched to any gene: 4. Here the CDR3 reads CSARKQGAYNEQFF. In DNA, the CDR3 is TGCAGTGCTAGGAAGCAGGGGGCCTACAATGAGCAGTTCTTC.

A single count supports this clonotype. The rearrangement joins TRBV4-2 to TRBJ2-1; 11 nucleotides match TRBD2. Unmatched junction bases numbered 4, after V lost 0 bases and J lost 12 bases. The V gene's germline CDR1 is LGHNA and CDR2 YNFKEQ. CDR3 length equals 14 residues. CDR3 in amino acids: CASSQDGLAGGQFF. In DNA form, the CDR3 reads TGTGCCAGCAGCCAAGATGGCCTAGCGGGAGGGCAGTTCTTC.

This chain connects TRBV7-9 to TRBJ1-2; D is perhaps TRBD1 (6 bases). This CDR3 contains 15 residues. Germline lookup yields CDR1 SEHNR and CDR2 FQNEAQ (reference sequence). V gave up 11 bases and J gave up 4 bases, with 23 bases separating them. CDR3 sequence: CASQSGGPVGYGYTF. In DNA, the CDR3 is TGTGCCTCCCAATCCGGGGGCCCCGTCGGCTATGGCTACACCTTC.

The chain is built from TRBV7-9 and TRBJ2-3, with D perhaps TRBD2 (5 bases). Trimming pared 5 bases from V and 2 bases from J, leaving 17 bases between. The CDR3 sequence is 16 residues long. Germline-derived CDR1 and CDR2 are SEHNR and FQNEAQ (reference sequence). The CDR3 reads CASSPARGRTTDTQYF. For the CDR3, the DNA is TGTGCCAGCAGCCCGGCCCGCGGGCGGACCACAGATACGCAGTATTTT.

The V and J genes are TRBV18 and TRBJ2-1; D is uncertain. Between the trimmed V and J ends, which lost 4 bases and 10 bases, there was a span of 11 bases. CDR1 is KGHSH, CDR2 LQKENI, per germline. The CDR3 covers 12 residues. The CDR3 sequence: CASSLYGREQFF. As DNA, the CDR3 is TGTGCCAGCTCACTTTACGGGCGGGAGCAGTTCTTC. The whole variable domain, remainder taken from reference TRBV18 and TRBJ2-1, is NAGVMQNPRHLVRRRGQEARLRCSPMKGHSHVYWYRQLPEEGLKFMVYLQKENIIDESGMPKERFSAEFPKEGPSILRIQQVVRGDSAAYFCASSLYGREQFFGPGTRLTVL.

The chain is built from TRBV30 and TRBJ1-1; no reliable D call. V lost 5 bases and J 6 bases, leaving 7 bases between the germline ends. Germline CDR1 and CDR2: GTSNPN and SVGIG (reference sequence). CDR3 length equals 10 residues. Written as DNA, the CDR3 is TGTGCCTGGTCGAAATCTGAAGCTTTCTTT. This translates into CAWSKSEAFF.

V is TRBV29-1 and J is TRBJ1-1; TRBD1 matches 8 bases. Trimming at V came to 6 bases and at J to 3 bases, leaving 6 bases not matched to a gene. Germline-derived CDR1 and CDR2 are SQVTM and ANQGSEA. The CDR3 is 13 amino acids. CDR3 coding DNA: TGCAGCGTCGACGGACAGGGTGACACTGAAGCTTTCTTT. Protein sequence: CSVDGQGDTEAFF.